This TCR beta chain is drawn from a study of blood T cells in healthy people across ages. Study results and limitations: Diversity figures based on one million T cells were deemed too low. TCR beta diversity correlated strongly with naive T cell percentage.

Alongside a J-beta primer mix, a sample-barcoded 5' primer served in a second PCR lasting about 7 to 12 cycles. Tagging of each cDNA molecule was performed by a template-switch adaptor with 12 random nucleotides. One entry per CDR3 protein, called by TCRdb with MiXCR from the 5' RACE reads. The sample includes about 1.5 million distinct CDR3 sequences, 35% to 45% of them seen just once. The table lists this clonotype with a few counts. The antigen remains undetermined. The CDR3 totals 16 residues. V was cut by 1 base and J by 4 bases, with 11 bases left in between. Per germline, CDR1 MGHDK and CDR2 SYGVNS.

This receptor was identified in a woman in her late teens or twenties in good health. Sequencing input: blood. The rearrangement joins TRBV25-1 to TRBJ1-6; D is undetermined. CDR3 nucleotides: TGTGCCAGCAGTGAATCTCTGAGGGCTTATAATTCACCCCTCCACTTT. Amino acids: CASSESLRAYNSPLHF. The whole variable domain, remainder taken from reference TRBV25-1 and TRBJ1-6, is EADIYQTPRYLVIGTGKKITLECSQTMGHDKMYWYQQDPGMELHLIHYSYGVNSTEKGDLSSESTVSRIRTEHFPLTLESARPSHTSQYLCASSESLRAYNSPLHFGNGTRLTVT.